This TCR beta chain was sequenced during a study of identical twins. Study-wide findings and caveats: Cord blood beta clonotypes present at high abundance carried fewer insertions; no such pattern appeared in memory repertoires. The study reached conclusions through statistical analysis that was cross-sectional, not following the same donors.

Unique molecular identifiers were in the cDNA, with template-switch universal primer binding. From the 5' RACE reads, TCRdb called clonotypes with MiXCR, one entry per CDR3 protein. The sample holds 250,000 to 300,000 distinct CDR3 sequences, roughly 8.6% seen once. Trimming took off 3 bases at V and 3 bases at J, with 9 bases between the two ends. Germline assignment: CDR1 MNHEY and CDR2 SMNVEV (reference sequence). The length of the CDR3 is 13 residues. This clonotype appeared a few times. Its antigen remains unidentified. This sample was shared with a second study, whose subject was yellow fever vaccine responses in identical twins.

The source of this sequence is a young woman in good health. The rearrangement links TRBV27 to TRBJ2-7; tentatively, D is TRBD1 (5 bases). Sequencing was performed on CD8+ T cells sorted from blood. CDR3 nucleotides: TGTGCCAGCAGTTTGAAGGGGAACTACGAGCAGTACTTC. Protein product: CASSLKGNYEQYF.